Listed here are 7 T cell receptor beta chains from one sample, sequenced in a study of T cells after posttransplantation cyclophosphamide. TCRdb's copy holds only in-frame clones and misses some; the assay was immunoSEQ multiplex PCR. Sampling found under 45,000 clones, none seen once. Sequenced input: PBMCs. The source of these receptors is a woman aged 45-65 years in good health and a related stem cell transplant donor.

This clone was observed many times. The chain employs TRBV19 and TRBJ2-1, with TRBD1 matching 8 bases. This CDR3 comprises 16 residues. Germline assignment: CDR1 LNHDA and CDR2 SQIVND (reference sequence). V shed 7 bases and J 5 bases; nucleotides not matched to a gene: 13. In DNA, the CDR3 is TGTGCCAGTACTCCGGACAGGGTCAGTTTCAACAATGAGCAGTTCTTC. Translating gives CASTPDRVSFNNEQFF.

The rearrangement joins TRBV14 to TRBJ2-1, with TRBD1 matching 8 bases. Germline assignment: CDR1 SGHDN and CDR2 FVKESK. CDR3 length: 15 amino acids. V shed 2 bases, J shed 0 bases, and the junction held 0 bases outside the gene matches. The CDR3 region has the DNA TGTGCCAGCAGCCAAACAGGGGGCTCCTACAATGAGCAGTTCTTC. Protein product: CASSQTGGSYNEQFF.

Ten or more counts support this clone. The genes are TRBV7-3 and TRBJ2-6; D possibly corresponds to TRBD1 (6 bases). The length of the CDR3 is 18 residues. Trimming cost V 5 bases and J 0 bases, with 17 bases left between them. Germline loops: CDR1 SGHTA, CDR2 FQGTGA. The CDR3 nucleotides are TGTGCCAGCAGCCGTCCCGGGACAAGAACCTCTGGGGCCAACGTCCTGACTTTC. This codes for CASSRPGTRTSGANVLTF.

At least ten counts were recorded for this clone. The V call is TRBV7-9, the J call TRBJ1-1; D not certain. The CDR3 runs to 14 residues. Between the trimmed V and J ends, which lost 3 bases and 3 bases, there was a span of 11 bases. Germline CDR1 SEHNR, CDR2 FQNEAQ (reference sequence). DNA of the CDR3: TGTGCCAGCAGCTTTTATGGCGGGGACACTGAAGCTTTCTTT. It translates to CASSFYGGDTEAFF.

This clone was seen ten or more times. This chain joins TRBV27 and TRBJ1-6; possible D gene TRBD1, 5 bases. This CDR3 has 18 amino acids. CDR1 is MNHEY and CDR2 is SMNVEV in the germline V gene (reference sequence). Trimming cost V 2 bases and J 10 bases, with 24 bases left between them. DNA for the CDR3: TGTGCCAGCAGTTTAGGGGGACCCAGGGCGGGAAGGGGATCACCCCTCCACTTT. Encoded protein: CASSLGGPRAGRGSPLHF.

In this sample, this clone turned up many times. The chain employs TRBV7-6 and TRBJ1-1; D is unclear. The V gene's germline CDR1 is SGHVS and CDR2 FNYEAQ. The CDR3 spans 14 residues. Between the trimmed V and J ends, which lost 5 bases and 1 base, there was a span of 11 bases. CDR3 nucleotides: TGTGCCAGCAGCATCGGACGGGGGAACACTGAAGCTTTCTTT. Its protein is CASSIGRGNTEAFF.

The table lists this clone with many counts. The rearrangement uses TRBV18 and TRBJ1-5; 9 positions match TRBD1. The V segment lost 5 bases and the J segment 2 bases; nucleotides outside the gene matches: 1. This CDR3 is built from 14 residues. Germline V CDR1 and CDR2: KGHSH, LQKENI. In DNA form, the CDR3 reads TGTGCCAGCTCAGGGGACAGGGGCAATCAGCCCCAGCATTTT. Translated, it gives CASSGDRGNQPQHF.